Below, 13 T cell receptor beta chains from the same sample are listed, as sequenced in a study of STAT5B mutations in CD4+ large granular lymphocyte leukemia. Sequencing was performed with immunoSEQ multiplex PCR; in TCRdb, only in-frame clones are kept and a portion is missing. This sample has tens of thousands of clones; around 81% occur once, and the top ten carry less than 0.4%. What was sequenced was CD4+ T cells from blood buffy coats. The receptors shown here come from a human donor in good health.

The genes are TRBV7-2 and TRBJ1-2, with no clear D. With 3 bases removed from V and 4 bases from J, the gap between germline ends came to 24 bases. The CDR3 runs to 18 residues. CDR1 is SGHTA and CDR2 is FQGNSA in the germline V gene. The CDR3 DNA is TGTGCCAGCAGCTTTCGAAGGGTAGATGTCGCAGGTCCCTATGGCTACACCTTC. Protein sequence: CASSFRRVDVAGPYGYTF.

The V and J genes are TRBV6-5 and TRBJ2-1; 9 bases match TRBD2. With 6 bases clipped from V and 5 bases from J, the junction kept 5 bases outside the gene matches. Germline V gene lookup returns CDR1 MNHEY and CDR2 SVGAGI. The CDR3 is made up of 14 amino acids. This CDR3 reads CASSSLAGNNEQFF. CDR3 nucleotide sequence: TGTGCCAGCAGCTCGCTAGCGGGGAACAATGAGCAGTTCTTC.

This sequence joins TRBV6-1 and TRBJ2-7; D is ambiguous. Trimming stripped 2 bases from V and 9 bases from J, with 17 bases between. The CDR3 has 14 amino acids. Germline V CDR1 and CDR2: MNHNS, SASEGT. CDR3 sequence: CASSELVARVWQYF. In DNA, the CDR3 is TGTGCCAGCAGTGAATTGGTAGCCCGGGTGTGGCAGTACTTC.

The V call is TRBV10-1, the J call TRBJ2-2; 8 bases are a match to TRBD1. CDR3 size: 13 residues. Germline assignment: CDR1 WNHNN and CDR2 SYGVQD (reference sequence). V shed 8 bases, J shed 7 bases, and the junction held 6 bases outside the gene matches. CDR3 DNA sequence: TGCGCCAGCGCCATCACAGGGGGCGGGGAGCTGTTTTTT. It is translated as CASAITGGGELFF.

This chain links TRBV6-5 with TRBJ1-1; 7 bases align to TRBD1. The CDR3 totals 14 residues. V trimming: 6 bases; J trimming: 1 base; junction bases outside the gene matches: 5. The germline gives CDR1 MNHEY, CDR2 SVGAGI. The CDR3, as DNA: TGTGCCAGCAGCCGACAGGGTACGAACACTGAAGCTTTCTTT. Amino acid sequence: CASSRQGTNTEAFF.

This chain joins TRBV5-1 and TRBJ2-3, with D possibly matching TRBD2 (6 bases). Germline values: CDR1 SGHRS, CDR2 YFSETQ. The CDR3 covers 13 residues. V dropped 4 bases and J dropped 4 bases, with 10 bases sitting between them. The CDR3 DNA is TGCGCCAGCAGCGGAGAGCGGGCAGATACGCAGTATTTT. Translation gives CASSGERADTQYF.

The chain carries TRBV12-5 and TRBJ1-2; a weak D match, TRBD1 (5 bases). The length of the CDR3 is 16 residues. Looked up from germline, CDR1 is LGHNT and CDR2 is FRNRAP. V was clipped by 7 bases and J by 4 bases, with 22 bases between them. In nucleotides, the CDR3 is TGTGCTAGTGCCGCCCATTGGGGGGGTATAATCTATGGCTACACCTTC. Encoded protein: CASAAHWGGIIYGYTF.

The chain joins TRBV7-9 to TRBJ1-2, with D tentatively TRBD1 (5 bases). CDR3 length equals 13 residues. V lost 5 bases and J lost 2, with 9 bases in between. Per germline, CDR1 SEHNR and CDR2 FQNEAQ (reference sequence). For the CDR3, the DNA is TGTGCCAGCAGCCAACAGGCAAACTATGGCTACACCTTC. It yields the protein CASSQQANYGYTF.

This sequence joins TRBV21-1 and TRBJ2-5; TRBD2 is the table's D call, not checked against the DNA. TRBV21-1 is a listed pseudogene. The CDR3 is 17 residues long. CDR3 residues: CASTQGVKLAYQETQYF. CDR3 bases: TGTGCCAGCACCCAAGGGGTGAAACTAGCGTACCAAGAGACCCAGTACTTC.

The genes are TRBV2 and TRBJ1-4; no firm D call. This CDR3 is built from 16 residues. Germline CDR1 SNHLY, CDR2 FYNNEI. Trimming stripped 3 bases from V and 4 bases from J, with 15 bases between. The CDR3 protein is CASSDWDGVINEKLFF. DNA of the CDR3: TGTGCCAGCAGTGACTGGGATGGGGTGATTAATGAAAAACTGTTTTTT.

The chain recombines TRBV30 with TRBJ2-7; maybe TRBD2 (5 bases). Trimming stripped 5 bases from V and 12 bases from J, with 17 bases between. This CDR3 region has 11 residues. Germline V gives CDR1 GTSNPN, CDR2 SVGIG (reference sequence). CDR3 amino acids: CAWVRGPSAYF. For the CDR3, the DNA is TGTGCCTGGGTCAGAGGGCCTTCAGCGTACTTC.

This clone was observed once. The rearrangement uses TRBV5-1 and TRBJ2-1, with 10 bases fitting TRBD2. Germline V gives CDR1 SGHRS, CDR2 YFSETQ. This CDR3 contains 16 residues. Trimming removed 0 bases from V and 8 bases from J; junction bases left unmatched: 8. The CDR3 reads CASSLAEAGGRYEQFF. CDR3 bases: TGCGCCAGCAGCTTGGCCGAAGCGGGGGGGCGGTATGAGCAGTTCTTC.

The gene calls are TRBV7-6 and TRBJ2-1, with 8 bases identical to TRBD2. The germline gives CDR1 SGHVS, CDR2 FNYEAQ. The CDR3 has 18 residues. The V gene end was trimmed by 1 base and the J gene end by 1 base; junction bases not matched to a gene: 9. This CDR3 reads CASSLELRLAGSYNEQFF. The CDR3 region has the DNA TGTGCCAGCAGCTTAGAACTACGGCTAGCGGGTTCCTACAATGAGCAGTTCTTC.